The 5 T cell receptor beta chains presented below share a single source sample, sequenced in a study of long-term antiretroviral therapy in people with HIV. An immunoSEQ assay, version v3.0, was performed at survey level. Method: immunoSEQ multiplex PCR; TCRdb's copy keeps in-frame clones and lacks some. The table lists about 20,000 clones, approximately 80% of them singletons. The specimen was unsorted PBMCs, collected 0.2 years after starting antiretroviral therapy. The receptors originated from a woman aged 40 to 50 with HIV.

The rearrangement joins TRBV11-3 to TRBJ2-2; 11 bases match TRBD1. The V and J ends lost 5 bases and 3 bases, in that order; junction bases with no gene match: 11. Germline CDR1 and CDR2: SGHNT and YENEEA. This CDR3 has 18 residues. Here the CDR3 reads CASSLRTGGGEDTGELFF. CDR3 DNA sequence: TGTGCCAGCAGCCTCCGGACAGGGGGCGGCGAGGACACCGGGGAGCTGTTTTTT.

The chain couples TRBV14 to TRBJ1-1; D is unresolved. The germline V and J ends were trimmed by 1 base and 6 bases, with 6 bases remaining between them. The CDR3 extends over 12 amino acids. Germline V gives CDR1 SGHDN, CDR2 FVKESK. This CDR3 is CASSQVSAEAFF. CDR3 sequence (DNA): TGTGCCAGCAGCCAAGTTTCCGCTGAAGCTTTCTTT. Full variable domain (missing parts from reference TRBV14 and TRBJ1-1): EAGVTQFPSHSVIEKGQTVTLRCDPISGHDNLYWYRRVMGKEIKFLLHFVKESKQDESGMPNNRFLAERTGGTYSTLKVQPAELEDSGVYFCASSQVSAEAFFGQGTRLTVV.

The chain recombines TRBV4-1 with TRBJ2-1, with 7 bases fitting TRBD2. V gave up 2 bases and J gave up 9 bases; unmatched junction bases: 7. The CDR3 sequence is 14 residues long. Germline-derived CDR1 and CDR2 are MGHRA and YSYEKL. The CDR3, as DNA: TGCGCCAGCAGCCAATCGCGGGAGAGGGGTGAGCAGTTCTTC. It encodes CASSQSRERGEQFF.

V is TRBV6-1 and J is TRBJ2-7, with 9 positions matching TRBD1. V lost 2 bases and J lost 0; bases outside the gene matches: 8. The germline V gene encodes CDR1 MNHNS and CDR2 SASEGT. The CDR3 extends over 17 amino acids. In DNA form, the CDR3 reads TGTGCCAGCAGTGAAAGGGGGACAGGGATTGGCTCCTACGAGCAGTACTTC. Translation gives CASSERGTGIGSYEQYF.

Here the CDR3 DNA reads TGTGCCAGCAGAGGGGGCGCGGGAGGCTACACCTTC. As protein: CASRGGAGGYTF. This chain joins TRBV6-6 and TRBJ1-2, with TRBD1 matching over 7 bases. Germline CDR1 MNHNY, CDR2 SVGAGI (reference sequence). The CDR3 is made up of 12 amino acids. Unmatched junction bases numbered 6, after V lost 6 bases and J lost 8 bases.